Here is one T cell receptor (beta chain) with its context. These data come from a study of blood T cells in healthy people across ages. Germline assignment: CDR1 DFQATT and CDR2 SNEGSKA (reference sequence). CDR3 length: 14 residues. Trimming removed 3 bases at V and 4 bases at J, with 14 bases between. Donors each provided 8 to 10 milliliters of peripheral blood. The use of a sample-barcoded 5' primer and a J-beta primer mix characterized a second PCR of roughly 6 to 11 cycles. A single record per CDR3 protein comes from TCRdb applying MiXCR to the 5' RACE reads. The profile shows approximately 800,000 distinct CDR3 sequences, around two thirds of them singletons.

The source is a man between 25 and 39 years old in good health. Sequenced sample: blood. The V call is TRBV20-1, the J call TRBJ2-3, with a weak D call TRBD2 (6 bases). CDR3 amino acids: CSASTWGVADTQYF. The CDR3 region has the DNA TGCAGTGCTAGTACGTGGGGGGTAGCAGATACGCAGTATTTT.